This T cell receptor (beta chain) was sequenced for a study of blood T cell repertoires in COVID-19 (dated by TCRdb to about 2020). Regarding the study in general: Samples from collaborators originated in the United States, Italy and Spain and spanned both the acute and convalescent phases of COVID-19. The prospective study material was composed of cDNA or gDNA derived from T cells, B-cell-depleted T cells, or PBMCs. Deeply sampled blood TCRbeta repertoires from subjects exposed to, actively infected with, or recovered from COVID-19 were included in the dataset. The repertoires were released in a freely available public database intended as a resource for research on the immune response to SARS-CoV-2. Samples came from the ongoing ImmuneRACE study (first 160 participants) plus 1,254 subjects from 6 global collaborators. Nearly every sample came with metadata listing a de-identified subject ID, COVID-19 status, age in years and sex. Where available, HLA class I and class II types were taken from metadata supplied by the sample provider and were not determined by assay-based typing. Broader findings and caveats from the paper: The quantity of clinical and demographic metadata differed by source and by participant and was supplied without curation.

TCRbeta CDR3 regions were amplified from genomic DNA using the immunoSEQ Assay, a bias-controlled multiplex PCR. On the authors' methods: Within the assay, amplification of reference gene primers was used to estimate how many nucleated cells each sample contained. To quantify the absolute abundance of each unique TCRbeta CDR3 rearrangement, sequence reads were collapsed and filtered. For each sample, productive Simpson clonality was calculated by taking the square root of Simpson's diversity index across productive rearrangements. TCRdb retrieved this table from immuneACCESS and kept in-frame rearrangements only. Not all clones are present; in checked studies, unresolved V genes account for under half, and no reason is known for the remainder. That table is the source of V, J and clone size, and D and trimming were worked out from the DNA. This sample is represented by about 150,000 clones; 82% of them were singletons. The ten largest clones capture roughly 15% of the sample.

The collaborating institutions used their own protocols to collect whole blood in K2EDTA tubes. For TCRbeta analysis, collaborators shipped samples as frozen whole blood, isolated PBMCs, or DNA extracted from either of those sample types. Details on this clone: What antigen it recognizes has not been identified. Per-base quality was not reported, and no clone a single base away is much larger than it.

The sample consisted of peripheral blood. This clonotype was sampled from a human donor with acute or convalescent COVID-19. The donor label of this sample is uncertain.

The DNA is as follows: TGCGCCAGCAGCACCCGATGGTCGACAGAGAACACTGAAGCTTTCTTT. Its protein is CASSTRWSTENTEAFF. Recombination linked TRBV5-1 to TRBJ1-1; TRBD1 might be the D gene, on 5 matching bases. CDR1 is given as SGHRS and CDR2 as YFSETQ, both from the germline V gene. V drops 4 bases and J drops 1 base, leaving 17 bases in between. The CDR3 runs 16 residues from the cysteine to the phenylalanine. The CDR3 DNA has 48 bases and is translated from base 1.